Each of the 13 T cell receptor beta chains below was sequenced from the same sample in a study of shared T cell receptors in the human thymus. The assay was immunoSEQ multiplex PCR, and TCRdb's table has in-frame clones only and misses some. The repertoire holds 550,000 to 800,000 clones, with roughly 85% as singletons. These same data were also listed under a study on human thymus T cells.

Sequenced input: thymocytes. These receptor sequences come from a girl under two years old with a congenital heart defect.

The chain recombines TRBV14 with TRBJ2-7; D is undetermined. The germline V gene encodes CDR1 SGHDN and CDR2 FVKESK. This CDR3 has 14 amino acids. V was clipped by 4 bases and J by 2 bases, with 12 bases between them. CDR3 amino acids: CASSPRPEPYEQYF. The DNA for the CDR3 is TGTGCCAGCAGCCCCCGTCCCGAGCCCTACGAGCAGTACTTC.

This chain joins TRBV6-1 and TRBJ1-5; D is unresolved. This CDR3 has 16 residues. Germline-derived CDR1 and CDR2 are MNHNS and SASEGT. The V end lost 3 bases, the J end lost 0 bases, and 12 bases lay between the germline ends. Written as DNA, the CDR3 is TGTGCCAGCAGTGATGATACCAGGAATAGCAATCAGCCCCAGCATTTT. The encoded protein is CASSDDTRNSNQPQHF.

This sequence joins TRBV18 and TRBJ2-7, with D perhaps TRBD1 (6 bases). Germline-derived CDR1 and CDR2 are KGHSH and LQKENI. With 1 base removed from V and 3 bases from J, the gap between germline ends came to 19 bases. The CDR3 loop spans 17 amino acids. Here the CDR3 reads CASSPRLSHRVIYEQYF. The CDR3 nucleotides are TGTGCCAGCTCACCACGTTTAAGCCACAGGGTGATCTACGAGCAGTACTTC. The full variable domain, its missing parts supplied by reference TRBV18 and TRBJ2-7, is NAGVMQNPRHLVRRRGQEARLRCSPMKGHSHVYWYRQLPEEGLKFMVYLQKENIIDESGMPKERFSAEFPKEGPSILRIQQVVRGDSAAYFCASSPRLSHRVIYEQYFGPGTRLTVT.

CDR3 sequence (DNA): TGTGCCAGCGGGCTATCGAACACTGAAGCTTTCTTT. It yields the protein CASGLSNTEAFF. The chain has TRBV6-1 and TRBJ1-1, with D unclear. The germline V gene encodes CDR1 MNHNS and CDR2 SASEGT. The V gene lost 8 bases and the J gene lost 1 base, with 8 bases spanning the gap. This CDR3 is built from 12 residues.

The V and J genes are TRBV5-4 and TRBJ2-1; TRBD1 might be the D (6 bases). This CDR3 has 16 residues. The V end was cut by 3 bases, the J end by 0 bases, with 13 bases between. Germline values: CDR1 SGHNT, CDR2 YYREEE (reference sequence). The CDR3 sequence is CASSYRVPASYNEQFF. In nucleotides, the CDR3 is TGTGCCAGCAGCTACAGGGTCCCCGCCTCCTACAATGAGCAGTTCTTC.

The chain links TRBV10-3 to TRBJ2-2; 12 positions match TRBD1. V gave up 7 bases and J gave up 6 bases; unmatched junction bases: 3. Germline CDR1 ENHRY, CDR2 SYGVKD. The CDR3 runs to 14 residues. Here the CDR3 DNA reads TGTGCCATCATGGGGACAGGGGGCTCCGGGGAGCTGTTTTTT. It specifies CAIMGTGGSGELFF.

This rearrangement joins TRBV4-1 to TRBJ2-1, with TRBD2 matching 10 bases. The germline gives CDR1 MGHRA, CDR2 YSYEKL. This CDR3 is 19 amino acids long. V lost 4 bases and J lost 1; bases outside the gene matches: 13. The CDR3 region has the DNA TGCGCCAGCAGCCCCCGCGCGTTAGCGGGGGGCCCATCCTACAATGAGCAGTTCTTC. Its translation is CASSPRALAGGPSYNEQFF.

CDR3 in DNA: TGCGCCAGCAGCTTGTCGAACAGGGGGGTCGCTGAAGCTTTCTTT. This translates into CASSLSNRGVAEAFF. The V and J genes are TRBV5-1 and TRBJ1-1; 8 bases line up with TRBD1. The V segment lost 1 base and the J segment 6 bases; nucleotides outside the gene matches: 8. Germline V CDR1 and CDR2: SGHRS, YFSETQ. This CDR3 spans 15 amino acids.

CDR3 in amino acids: CASSLTRQGAEHEQYF. Written as DNA, the CDR3 is TGTGCCAGCAGCTTAACCCGACAGGGTGCTGAACACGAGCAGTACTTC. The chain uses TRBV7-9 and TRBJ2-7; 7 positions match TRBD1. The CDR3 runs to 16 residues. CDR1 is SEHNR and CDR2 is FQNEAQ in the germline V gene (reference sequence). The V and J ends lost 2 bases and 5 bases, in that order; junction bases with no gene match: 12.

V gene TRBV5-4 combines with J gene TRBJ1-2; D gene uncertain. Germline V lookup: CDR1 SGHNT, CDR2 YYREEE (reference sequence). This CDR3 has 14 residues. V was trimmed by 5 bases and J by 4 bases, leaving 15 bases between them. The DNA for the CDR3 is TGTGCCAGCAGTTTTGACACGGCCCGCTATGGCTACACCTTC. It specifies CASSFDTARYGYTF.

The chain employs TRBV14 and TRBJ1-1; D perhaps matches TRBD1 (5 bases). The germline gives CDR1 SGHDN, CDR2 FVKESK. The germline V and J ends were trimmed by 4 bases and 4 bases, with 19 bases remaining between them. The CDR3 length is 16 residues. The CDR3 coding sequence is TGTGCCAGCAGCCCGTATGGGTTTAGGGGATTCACTGAAGCTTTCTTT. Translating gives CASSPYGFRGFTEAFF.

The chain joins TRBV5-1 to TRBJ2-1; TRBD2 agrees at 7 bases. CDR3 length: 16 amino acids. V shed 3 bases, J shed 5 bases, and the junction held 11 bases outside the gene matches. Germline lookup yields CDR1 SGHRS and CDR2 YFSETQ. The CDR3 is CASSYRSGAENNEQFF. Here the CDR3 DNA reads TGCGCCAGCAGCTACAGGAGCGGGGCAGAGAACAATGAGCAGTTCTTC.

This clone showed up just once. The gene calls are TRBV5-6 and TRBJ2-2; D uncertain. Germline CDR1 is SGHDT and CDR2 is YYEEEE. V was pared by 7 bases and J by 4 bases, with 20 bases between. There are 16 residues in the CDR3. CDR3 sequence (DNA): TGTGCCAGCGCGTTATCAGCCGACACGAGCACCGGGGAGCTGTTTTTT. Translation: CASALSADTSTGELFF.